This T cell receptor (beta chain) originates from a study of T cell responses to AZD1222 COVID-19 vaccine. Study outcomes and limitations: It should be noted that donors were predominantly white British and more often female, and clonal diversity was possibly underestimated.

Worth noting for this clone: What it binds is not known.

Profiled with immunoSEQ multiplex PCR; TCRdb holds only in-frame clones, not every one. Counted here are 130,000 or so clones, 90% occurring once; the ten biggest clones make up 6.9%. This sequence originates from an adult in good health. The source was peripheral blood, collected on day 0 of AZD1222 vaccination.

The CDR3 is CASSFPNSKETQYF. CDR3 sequence (DNA): TGTGCCAGCAGCTTCCCGAACAGCAAAGAGACCCAGTACTTC. The V call is TRBV7-9, the J call TRBJ2-5; no clear D gene. The CDR3 is 14 residues long. Germline assignment: CDR1 SEHNR and CDR2 FQNEAQ (reference sequence). Between the trimmed V and J ends, which lost 3 bases and 3 bases, there was a span of 11 bases.